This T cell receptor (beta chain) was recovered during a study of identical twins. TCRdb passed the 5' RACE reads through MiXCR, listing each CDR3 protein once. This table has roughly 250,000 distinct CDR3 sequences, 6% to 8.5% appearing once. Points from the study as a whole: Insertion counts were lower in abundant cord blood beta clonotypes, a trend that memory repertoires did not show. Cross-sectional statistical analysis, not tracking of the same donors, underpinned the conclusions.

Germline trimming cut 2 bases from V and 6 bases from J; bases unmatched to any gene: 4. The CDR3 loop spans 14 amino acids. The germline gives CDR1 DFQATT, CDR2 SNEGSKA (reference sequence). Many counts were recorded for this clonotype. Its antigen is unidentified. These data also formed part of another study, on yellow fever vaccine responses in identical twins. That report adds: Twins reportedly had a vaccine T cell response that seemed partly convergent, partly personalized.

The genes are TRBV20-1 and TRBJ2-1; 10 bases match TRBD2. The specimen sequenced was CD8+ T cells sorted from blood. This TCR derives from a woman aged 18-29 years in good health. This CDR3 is CSARTGLAFNEQFF. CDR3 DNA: TGCAGTGCTAGAACGGGACTAGCGTTCAATGAGCAGTTCTTC.